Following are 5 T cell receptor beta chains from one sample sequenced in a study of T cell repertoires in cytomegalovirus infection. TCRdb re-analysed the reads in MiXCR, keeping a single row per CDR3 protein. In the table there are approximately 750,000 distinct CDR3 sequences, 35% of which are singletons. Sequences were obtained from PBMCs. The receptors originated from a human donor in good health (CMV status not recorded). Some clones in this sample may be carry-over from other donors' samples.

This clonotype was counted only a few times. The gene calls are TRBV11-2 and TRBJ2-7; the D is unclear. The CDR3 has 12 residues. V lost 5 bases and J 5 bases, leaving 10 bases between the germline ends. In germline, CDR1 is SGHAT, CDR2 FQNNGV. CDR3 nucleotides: TGTGCCAGCAGCCATTATCGGGACGAGCAGTACTTC. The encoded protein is CASSHYRDEQYF.

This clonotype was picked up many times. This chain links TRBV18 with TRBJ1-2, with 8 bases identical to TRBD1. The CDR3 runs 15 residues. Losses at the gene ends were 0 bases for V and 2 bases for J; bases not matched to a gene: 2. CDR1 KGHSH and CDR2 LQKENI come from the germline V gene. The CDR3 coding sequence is TGTGCCAGCTCACCACCGAGGACAGGGAACTATGGCTACACCTTC. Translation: CASSPPRTGNYGYTF.

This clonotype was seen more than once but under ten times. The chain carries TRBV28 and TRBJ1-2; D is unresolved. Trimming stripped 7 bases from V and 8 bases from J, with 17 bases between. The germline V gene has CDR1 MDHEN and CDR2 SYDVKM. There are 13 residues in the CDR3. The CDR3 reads CASTLQLFGGYTF. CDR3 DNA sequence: TGTGCCAGCACCCTACAGTTGTTCGGGGGCTACACCTTC.

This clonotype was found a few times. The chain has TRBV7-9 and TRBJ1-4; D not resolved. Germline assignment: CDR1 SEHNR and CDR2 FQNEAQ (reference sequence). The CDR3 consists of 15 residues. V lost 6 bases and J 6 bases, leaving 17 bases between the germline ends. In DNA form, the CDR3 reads TGTGCCAGCAGAACATCAGACGATTTGTATGAAAAACTGTTTTTT. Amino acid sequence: CASRTSDDLYEKLFF.

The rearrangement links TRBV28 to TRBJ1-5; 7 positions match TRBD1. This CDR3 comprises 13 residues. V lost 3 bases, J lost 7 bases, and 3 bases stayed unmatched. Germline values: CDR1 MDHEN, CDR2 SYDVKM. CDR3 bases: TGTGCCAGCAGTTTCAGGGGGTACCAGCCCCAGCATTTT. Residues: CASSFRGYQPQHF.